The present T cell receptor (beta chain) was sequenced within a study of neoadjuvant anti-PD-1 for oral cavity cancer (dated by TCRdb to the early 2020s). Context from the whole study: Patients mostly received three to four biweekly doses of nivolumab at 3 mg/kg before curative-intent surgical resection. For patients who did not progress, a fourth nivolumab dose was given around day 43, followed by definitive surgical resection on days 50-56. Responders were defined as patients with complete response, partial response or stable disease by RECIST 1.1; non-responders were defined as patients with progression. The parent correlative cohort included over nine patients, with a roughly 35% response rate. The study at large found these results: TCR analyses included only a few patients per response group, and the authors called for larger cohorts for validation. Higher pretreatment blood Treg/Th17 ratios correlated with higher pretreatment blood TCRbeta clonality and lower post-treatment tumor TCRbeta clonality. After neoadjuvant nivolumab, T cell clonality (Gini index) in PBMCs was significantly higher in non-responders than in responders.

Remarks on this clone: This clone's antigen is unknown. No qualities accompany the bases; no much larger clone lies one base away.

Including cysteine and phenylalanine, the CDR3 has 14 amino acids. Only the CDR3 DNA is retained, 42 bases long and in frame from the first base. Taken from the germline V gene (reference sequence), the CDR1 and CDR2 loops are SEHNR and FQNEAQ. V gives up 1 base and J gives up 5 bases, and the segment between their germline ends measures 11 bases. For deep sequencing of PBMC libraries, mostly about 450 ng of input genomic DNA was used, and six replicates were run per sample. The immunoSEQ hsTCRbeta kit was used to prepare TCRbeta libraries, following the manufacturer's instructions. Sequencing of the completed libraries took place using an Illumina NovaSeq 6000 S4 flow cell after they had been pooled to approximately 3.3 nM. The original pipeline was this. Raw data preprocessing and quality control were performed with the immunoSEQ Analyzer. The analysis was restricted to productive rearrangements, with each unique CDR3 amino acid sequence defining a clonotype. Repertoire clonality was estimated as the Gini-Simpson index, which was calculated using the R package tcR. Gini indices were compared with Student's t test, and associations with tumor size change were assessed by Pearson correlation. Sourced from immuneACCESS, this table was stored by TCRdb with only in-frame sequences that have V and J called. A share of the clones is absent; for the studies checked, an unresolved V gene accounts for under half, and the remainder has no known explanation. V, J and clone size derive from that table, while D and trimming were established from the DNA sequence. Counted in this sample were around 9,100 clones; roughly 60% of them appeared once. 4% to 4.5% of the sample lies in the top ten.

Reading the label with the study, this specimen's time point is: after neoadjuvant nivolumab, at surgical resection. Patients had been newly diagnosed with stage II-IVA oral cavity squamous cell carcinoma, and no prior systemic or radiation treatment had been given to the patients. Everyone in the cohort had locally advanced, HPV-negative oral cavity squamous cell carcinoma. Peripheral blood mononuclear cells were analyzed directly and were not maintained or expanded in culture. Samples came from a longitudinal correlative study of a single-arm phase II trial of neoadjuvant nivolumab in oral cavity squamous cell carcinoma. Subject-matched pre- and post-treatment PBMCs and tumors from three responders and three non-responders were subjected to genomic DNA-based TCRbeta sequencing. Peripheral blood mononuclear cells were collected before nivolumab treatment and were collected again after treatment, at the time of surgery. The Maxwell RSC DNA from Cells kit was used to isolate genomic DNA from PBMCs.

This material consisted of PBMCs, taken after nivolumab (anti-PD-1) treatment. The chain employs TRBV7-9 and TRBJ2-5; perhaps TRBD2 is the D gene, with 5 bases matching. This receptor was taken from a person between 40 and 79 years old with oral cavity squamous cell carcinoma. For the CDR3, the sequence is CASSLESRVETQYF. The nucleotide sequence reads TGTGCCAGCAGCTTAGAGTCGAGGGTTGAGACCCAGTACTTC.